This T cell receptor beta chain was identified during a study of OX40 agonist ivuxolimab in advanced cancers. About the full investigation: Ivuxolimab was a fully human IgG2 agonistic monoclonal antibody targeting the costimulatory receptor OX40 (CD134). Of the approximately 54 dose-escalation patients, hepatocellular carcinoma was present in 19, melanoma in roughly 15, renal cell carcinoma in 9 and head and neck cancer in 9. Intravenous ivuxolimab was administered to patients every 2 weeks at six dose levels: 0.01, 0.1, 0.3, 1.5, 3 and 10 mg/kg. A male proportion of around 83% and a mean age of around 60 years, ranging from about 20 to 79, were recorded for the dose-escalation cohort. Patients were allowed to have had prior anti-PD-1, anti-PD-L1 or anti-CTLA-4 therapy, and about 40% of the dose-escalation patients had been treated with checkpoint inhibitors. The purpose of peripheral TCRbeta sequencing was to test whether ivuxolimab changed TCR sequence diversity and led to clonal T-cell expansion. Three dose-escalation patients achieved partial responses, one with hepatocellular carcinoma and two with cutaneous melanoma. The paper describes the monotherapy dose-escalation part (N of about 54 patients) of the phase I trial of ivuxolimab. Broader findings and caveats from the paper: After ivuxolimab, more expanded clones were found on average in CD8+ T cells than in CD4+ T cells. Antigen specificity was not determined for the clonally expanded peripheral T cells. At doses of 0.1 to 3.0 mg/kg, clonal expansion of both CD4+ and CD8+ T cells in blood was seen between baseline and week 6. Low levels of normalized T-cell clonal expansion were also shown by some nonresponding patients. Partial responders in the 0.1-3.0 mg/kg groups had among the lowest normalized peripheral clonal expansion, especially among CD8+ T cells.

The V and J ends are trimmed by 0 bases and 2 bases, leaving 11 bases between them. From its cysteine to its phenylalanine, the CDR3 spans 15 amino acids. Only the CDR3 part of the read is kept: 45 bases, read in frame from the first base. The germline V gene encodes CDR1 SGHTA and CDR2 FQGTGA. To sequence the TCRbeta CDR3 region, genomic DNA was isolated from the sorted cells. TCRbeta CDR3 regions were sequenced using the immunoSEQ Assay. TCRdb took this table from immuneACCESS and kept in-frame rearrangements with V and J called. Such tables lack part of the clones; where checked against another copy, unresolved V genes explain under half of the gap, and the rest is unexplained. Within this sample are around 76,000 clones, with 85% to 90% of them counted one time only. Jointly, the top ten make up 13% of the sample. About this clone: What this receptor recognizes is not known. Per-nucleotide qualities are absent, and no much larger clonotype sits a single base away.

The trial excluded patients who had a history of autoimmune disease or who were on systemic immunosuppression. Peripheral blood for TCR sequencing was drawn from every dose cohort at baseline, at cycle 4 day 1 and at cycle 7 day 1. The samples were drawn from a first-in-human, open-label, multicenter phase I dose-escalation trial of ivuxolimab. Adults with locally advanced or metastatic melanoma, renal cell carcinoma, hepatocellular carcinoma or head and neck squamous cell carcinoma were enrolled in the trial. Before TCR sequencing, CD4+ and CD8+ T cells were separately sorted from peripheral blood.

The starting material was CD4+ or CD8+ T cells sorted from blood, obtained in a trial of the OX40 agonist ivuxolimab. The sequence came from an adult with an advanced solid tumor such as melanoma, head and neck, liver or kidney cancer. The chain employs TRBV7-3 and TRBJ2-7; the D segment could be TRBD1, given 6 matching bases. The CDR3 protein: CASSLTSTGPYEQYF. The sequence in DNA is TGTGCCAGCAGCTTAACTTCAACAGGGCCCTACGAGCAGTACTTC.